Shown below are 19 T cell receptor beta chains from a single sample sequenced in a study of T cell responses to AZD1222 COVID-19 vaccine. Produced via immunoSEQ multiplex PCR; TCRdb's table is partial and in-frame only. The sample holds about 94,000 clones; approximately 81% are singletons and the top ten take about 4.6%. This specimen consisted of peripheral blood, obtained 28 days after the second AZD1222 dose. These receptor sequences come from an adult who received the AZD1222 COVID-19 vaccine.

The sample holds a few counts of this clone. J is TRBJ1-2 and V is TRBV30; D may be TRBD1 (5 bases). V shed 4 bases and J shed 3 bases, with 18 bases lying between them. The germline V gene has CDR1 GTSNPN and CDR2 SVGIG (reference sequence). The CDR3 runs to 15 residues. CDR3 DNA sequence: TGTGCCTGGACCGAGCCAGAAGTGGGGCACTATGGCTACACCTTC. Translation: CAWTEPEVGHYGYTF.

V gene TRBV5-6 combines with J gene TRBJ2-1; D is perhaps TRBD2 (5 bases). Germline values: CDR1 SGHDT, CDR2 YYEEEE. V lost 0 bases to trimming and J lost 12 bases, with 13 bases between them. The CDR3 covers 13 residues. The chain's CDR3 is CASSLAPGTMQFF. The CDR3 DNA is TGTGCCAGCAGCTTGGCCCCGGGAACTATGCAGTTCTTC. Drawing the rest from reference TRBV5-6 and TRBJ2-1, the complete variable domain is DAGVTQSPTHLIKTRGQQVTLRCSPKSGHDTVSWYQQALGQGPQFIFQYYEEEERQRGNFPDRFSGHQFPNYSSELNVNALLLGDSALYLCASSLAPGTMQFFGPGTRLTVL.

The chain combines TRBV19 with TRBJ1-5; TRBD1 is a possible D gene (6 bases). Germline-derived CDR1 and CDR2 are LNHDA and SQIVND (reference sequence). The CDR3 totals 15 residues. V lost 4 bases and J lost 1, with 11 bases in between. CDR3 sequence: CASSTLGGSNQPQHF. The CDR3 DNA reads TGTGCCAGTAGTACCCTAGGGGGGAGCAATCAGCCCCAGCATTTT.

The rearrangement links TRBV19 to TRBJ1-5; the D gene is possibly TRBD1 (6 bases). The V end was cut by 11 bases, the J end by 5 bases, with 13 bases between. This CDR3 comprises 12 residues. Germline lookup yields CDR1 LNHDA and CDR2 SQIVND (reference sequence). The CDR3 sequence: CALGGRDQPQHF. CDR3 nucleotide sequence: TGTGCCCTCGGGGGGCGAGATCAGCCCCAGCATTTT.

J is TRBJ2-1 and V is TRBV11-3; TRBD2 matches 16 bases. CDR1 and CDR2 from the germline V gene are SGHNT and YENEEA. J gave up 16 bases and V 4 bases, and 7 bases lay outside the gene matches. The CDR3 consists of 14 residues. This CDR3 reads CASSSGLAGGHPFF. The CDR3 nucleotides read TGTGCCAGCAGCTCGGGACTAGCGGGAGGGCACCCCTTCTTC.

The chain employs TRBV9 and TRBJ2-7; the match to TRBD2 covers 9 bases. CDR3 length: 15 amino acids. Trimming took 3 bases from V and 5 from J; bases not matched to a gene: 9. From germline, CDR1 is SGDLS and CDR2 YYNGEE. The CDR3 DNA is TGTGCCAGCAGCGGTCATCGTAGCGGGGGAGACGAGCAGTACTTC. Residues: CASSGHRSGGDEQYF.

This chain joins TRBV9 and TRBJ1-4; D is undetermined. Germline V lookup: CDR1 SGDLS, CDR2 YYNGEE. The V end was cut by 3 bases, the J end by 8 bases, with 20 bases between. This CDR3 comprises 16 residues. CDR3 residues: CASSAGSGRSGEKLFF. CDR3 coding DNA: TGTGCCAGCAGCGCCGGGTCCGGGAGAAGTGGAGAAAAACTGTTTTTT.

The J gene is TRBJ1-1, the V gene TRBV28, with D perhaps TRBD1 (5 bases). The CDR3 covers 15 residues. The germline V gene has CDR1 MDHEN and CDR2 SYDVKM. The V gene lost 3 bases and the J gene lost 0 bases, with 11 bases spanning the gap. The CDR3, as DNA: TGTGCCAGCAGTTTCTCCCGGGGGATGAACACTGAAGCTTTCTTT. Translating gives CASSFSRGMNTEAFF.

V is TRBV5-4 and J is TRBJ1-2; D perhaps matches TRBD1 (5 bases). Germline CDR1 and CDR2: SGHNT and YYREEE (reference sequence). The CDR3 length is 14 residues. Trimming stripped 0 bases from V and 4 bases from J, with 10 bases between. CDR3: CASSLGQGIYGYTF. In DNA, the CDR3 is TGTGCCAGCAGCTTGGGTCAGGGTATCTATGGCTACACCTTC.

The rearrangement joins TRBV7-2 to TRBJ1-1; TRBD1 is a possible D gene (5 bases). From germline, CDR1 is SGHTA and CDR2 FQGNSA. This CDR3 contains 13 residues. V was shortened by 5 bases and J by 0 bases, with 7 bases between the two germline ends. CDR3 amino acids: CASSPTVNTEAFF. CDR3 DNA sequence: TGTGCCAGCAGCCCGACAGTGAACACTGAAGCTTTCTTT.

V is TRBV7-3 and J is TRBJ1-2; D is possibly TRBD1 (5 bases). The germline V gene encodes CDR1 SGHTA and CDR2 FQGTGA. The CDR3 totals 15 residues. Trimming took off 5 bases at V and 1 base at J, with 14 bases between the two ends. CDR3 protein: CASSGGSGGNYGYTF. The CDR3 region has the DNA TGTGCCAGCAGCGGTGGTTCCGGGGGTAACTATGGCTACACCTTC.

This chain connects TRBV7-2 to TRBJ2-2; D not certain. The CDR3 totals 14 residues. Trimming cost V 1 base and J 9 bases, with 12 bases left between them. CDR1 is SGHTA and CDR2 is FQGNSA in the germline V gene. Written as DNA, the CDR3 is TGTGCCAGCAGCTTAGACCTCAAGAAGTGGGAGCTGTTTTTT. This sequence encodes CASSLDLKKWELFF.

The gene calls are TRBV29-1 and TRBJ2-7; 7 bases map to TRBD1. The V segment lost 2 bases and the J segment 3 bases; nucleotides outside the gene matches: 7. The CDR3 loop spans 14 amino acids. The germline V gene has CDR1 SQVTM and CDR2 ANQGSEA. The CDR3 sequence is CSVERRQGGYEQYF. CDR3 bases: TGCAGCGTTGAACGGAGACAGGGTGGCTACGAGCAGTACTTC.

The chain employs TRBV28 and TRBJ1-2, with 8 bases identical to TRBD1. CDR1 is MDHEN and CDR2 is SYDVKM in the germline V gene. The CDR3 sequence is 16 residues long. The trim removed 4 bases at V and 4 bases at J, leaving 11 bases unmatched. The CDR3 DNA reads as TGTGCCAGCAGTTCCCCCTTTCAGGGGGCTGGCTATGGCTACACCTTC. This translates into CASSSPFQGAGYGYTF.

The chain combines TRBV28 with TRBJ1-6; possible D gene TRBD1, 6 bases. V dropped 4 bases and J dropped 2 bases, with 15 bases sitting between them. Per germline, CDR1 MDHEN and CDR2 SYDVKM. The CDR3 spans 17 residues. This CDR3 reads CASSSAVTGTYNSPLHF. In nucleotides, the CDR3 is TGTGCCAGCAGTTCAGCCGTTACAGGGACCTATAATTCACCCCTCCACTTT.

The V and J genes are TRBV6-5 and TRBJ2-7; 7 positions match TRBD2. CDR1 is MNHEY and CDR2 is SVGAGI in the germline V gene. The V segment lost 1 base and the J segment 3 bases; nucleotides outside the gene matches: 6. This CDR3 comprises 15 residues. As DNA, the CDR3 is TGTGCCAGCAGTTACTTAGGACTAGGAAACTACGAGCAGTACTTC. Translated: CASSYLGLGNYEQYF.

CDR3: CSVRYRDSYGYTF. DNA for the CDR3: TGCAGCGTTCGGTACAGGGATAGCTATGGCTACACCTTC. This chain links TRBV29-1 with TRBJ1-2; D may be TRBD1 (6 bases). The CDR3 contains 13 residues. Trimming removed 5 bases from V and 4 bases from J, with 14 bases in between. The germline CDR1 and CDR2 sequences are SQVTM and ANQGSEA.

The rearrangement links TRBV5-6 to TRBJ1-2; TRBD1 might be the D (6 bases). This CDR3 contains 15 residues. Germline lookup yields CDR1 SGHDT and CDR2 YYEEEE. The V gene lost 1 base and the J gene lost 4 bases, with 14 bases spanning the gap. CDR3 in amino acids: CASSLWGAGFYGYTF. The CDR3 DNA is TGTGCCAGCAGCTTGTGGGGGGCCGGATTCTATGGCTACACCTTC.

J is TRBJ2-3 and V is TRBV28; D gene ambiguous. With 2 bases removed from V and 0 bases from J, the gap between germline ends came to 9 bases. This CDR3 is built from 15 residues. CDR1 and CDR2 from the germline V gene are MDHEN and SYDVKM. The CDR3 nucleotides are TGTGCCAGCAGTTTAGGCCGGAGAAGCACAGATACGCAGTATTTT. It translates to CASSLGRRSTDTQYF.